This T cell receptor (beta chain) was captured in a study of long-term antiretroviral therapy in people with HIV. Trimming took 0 bases from V and 0 from J; bases not matched to a gene: 5. This CDR3 is built from 18 residues. CDR1 is MGHRA and CDR2 is YSYEKL in the germline V gene. Study conclusions and caveats: Every time point showed a repertoire led by clones expanded before ART. After ART, diversity increased yet remained lower than transplant donor controls.

As to this clone: The target antigen is unknown.

This was the immunoSEQ v3.0 assay at survey level. Sequencing was performed with immunoSEQ multiplex PCR; in TCRdb, only in-frame clones are kept and a portion is missing. In the table there are just over 35,000 clones, 80% to 90% of which are singletons. From each donor, at least one pre-ART PBMC sample and at least two post-ART PBMC samples were obtained. In each sample, roughly 0.9-10 million cryopreserved PBMC were present before DNA extraction. The rearrangement uses TRBV4-1 and TRBJ2-2, with 9 bases aligning to TRBD2. This TCR came from a man younger than 30 with HIV. Sequenced material: unsorted PBMCs, taken 2.2 years after starting antiretroviral therapy. The CDR3 loop reads CASSQDGTSTTNTGELFF. CDR3 DNA sequence: TGCGCCAGCAGCCAAGACGGGACTAGCACTACGAACACCGGGGAGCTGTTTTTT.